This paragraph covers one TCR beta chain sequence. Its specificity is not known. This entry is derived from a study of cytomegalovirus exposure and HLA in healthy donors. The table came from immunoSEQ multiplex PCR; TCRdb's copy has only in-frame clones and leaves some out. The data contain under 200,000 clones, less than 90% of them seen just once; the ten biggest clones take up around 5%. Study-wide results and caveats: Subsequent analysis showed first-cohort TCR clusters tending to co-occur in 120 validation repertoires. TCR sequences were mostly rare, though some public TCRs occurred in many donors.

The sequence was collected from a woman between 25 and 40 years old in good health and CMV-seronegative. Sequencing used PBMCs.

The DNA of the CDR3 is TGTGCCAGTAGGGACAGAGTGAACACCGGGGAGCTGTTTTTT. Its protein product is CASRDRVNTGELFF. The chain joins TRBV19 to TRBJ2-2, with D possibly being TRBD1 (6 bases). The V end lost 6 bases, the J end lost 1 base, and 9 bases lay between the germline ends. CDR3 length equals 14 residues. CDR1 is LNHDA and CDR2 is SQIVND in the germline V gene (reference sequence).